Presented here are 30 T cell receptor beta chains from one specimen sequenced in a study of blood T cell repertoires in COVID-19. Only in-frame clones appear in the TCRdb table, and some are missing; sequencing was by immunoSEQ multiplex PCR. Of about 100,000 clones listed, about 88% are singletons. Specimen: peripheral blood. These receptors were obtained from a man aged 60 to 69 with acute or convalescent COVID-19.

This clone was recorded many times. The CDR3 here is CASSLGAGGTQETQYF. The CDR3 DNA follows: TGCGCCAGCAGCTTGGGCGCAGGGGGCACCCAAGAGACCCAGTACTTC. This chain links TRBV5-1 with TRBJ2-5, with TRBD1 identical over 8 bases. CDR1 SGHRS and CDR2 YFSETQ come from the germline V gene. The CDR3 has 16 amino acids. V lost 0 bases, J lost 1 base, and 5 bases stayed unmatched.

The genes are TRBV2 and TRBJ2-7; possibly TRBD1 for D (5 bases). The CDR3 is 16 residues long. V was pared by 7 bases and J by 0 bases, with 19 bases between. Germline V CDR1 and CDR2: SNHLY, FYNNEI. This chain's CDR3 is CASTHSPQVSSYEQYF. The DNA of the CDR3 is TGTGCCAGCACCCACTCTCCACAGGTTAGCTCCTACGAGCAGTACTTC.

This clone was seen a few times. This chain uses TRBV4-2 with TRBJ2-2, with TRBD2 matching 7 bases. CDR3 length: 16 residues. Germline-derived CDR1 and CDR2 are LGHNA and YNFKEQ. Losses at the gene ends were 3 bases for V and 3 bases for J; bases not matched to a gene: 7. CDR3 loop: CASSQLGLVDTGELFF. The CDR3 bases are TGTGCCAGCAGCCAGCTAGGACTAGTGGACACCGGGGAGCTGTTTTTT.

The chain has TRBV7-2 and TRBJ1-2, with a possible D match to TRBD1 (5 bases). The CDR3 sequence is 18 residues long. CDR1 is SGHTA and CDR2 is FQGNSA in the germline V gene. V shed 2 bases and J shed 0 bases, with 19 bases lying between them. The CDR3 here is CASSLLGLPQPPNYGYTF. The CDR3 DNA follows: TGTGCCAGCAGCTTATTGGGACTCCCTCAGCCCCCTAACTATGGCTACACCTTC.

The J gene is TRBJ2-1, the V gene TRBV5-4; weak D call: TRBD2 (6 bases). V was pared by 0 bases and J by 6 bases, with 16 bases between. Looked up from germline, CDR1 is SGHNT and CDR2 is YYREEE (reference sequence). This CDR3 is built from 16 residues. The CDR3, as DNA: TGTGCCAGCAGCTTGGTCTCTATCCCCGGGGGCAATGAGCAGTTCTTC. Amino acid sequence: CASSLVSIPGGNEQFF.

The V gene is TRBV5-1, the J gene TRBJ2-1; 7 positions agree with TRBD1. Trimming took 0 bases from V and 9 from J; bases not matched to a gene: 9. Germline lookup yields CDR1 SGHRS and CDR2 YFSETQ. This CDR3 has 15 amino acids. The CDR3 coding sequence is TGCGCCAGCAGCTTGGGGGGGACAGCGTTTTCTGAGCAGTTCTTC. Translating it yields CASSLGGTAFSEQFF.

As DNA, the CDR3 is TGTGCCAGCAGTTTTGACAGTTTGGAGCAGTACTTC. Translation: CASSFDSLEQYF. J is TRBJ2-7 and V is TRBV12-3 or TRBV12-4, with a weak D call TRBD1 (5 bases). V was clipped by 3 bases and J by 7 bases, with 10 bases between them. The CDR3 loop spans 12 amino acids.

The J gene is TRBJ1-2, the V gene TRBV5-1; D is unresolved. CDR3 length: 13 amino acids. Trimming pared 0 bases from V and 7 bases from J, leaving 10 bases between. Germline V gene sequence: CDR1 SGHRS, CDR2 YFSETQ. The CDR3 DNA follows: TGCGCCAGCAGCTTGGGTACGTCTAGTGGCTACACCTTC. Its protein is CASSLGTSSGYTF.

There are a few counts of this clone. The rearrangement uses TRBV7-2 and TRBJ2-7; D ambiguous. Germline V gene data show CDR1 as SGHTA and CDR2 as FQGNSA. The CDR3 spans 12 residues. The V gene lost 5 bases and the J gene lost 0 bases, with 5 bases spanning the gap. The DNA of the CDR3 is TGTGCCAGCAGCACTCTCTCCTACGAGCAGTACTTC. Protein sequence: CASSTLSYEQYF.

This chain uses TRBV19 with TRBJ2-1, with D possibly matching TRBD1 (5 bases). The CDR3 has 13 amino acids. Germline CDR1 reads LNHDA; CDR2 reads SQIVND (reference sequence). V dropped 9 bases and J dropped 3 bases, with 12 bases sitting between them. CDR3 region: CASHRDSYNEQFF. CDR3 nucleotides: TGTGCCAGCCACCGCGACAGCTACAATGAGCAGTTCTTC. Complete variable domain (other parts from reference TRBV19 and TRBJ2-1): DGGITQSPKYLFRKEGQNVTLSCEQNLNHDAMYWYRQDPGQGLRLIYYSQIVNDFQKGDIAEGYSVSREKKESFPLTVTSAQKNPTAFYLCASHRDSYNEQFFGPGTRLTVL.

V is TRBV6-5 and J is TRBJ2-5, with D uncertain. CDR1 MNHEY and CDR2 SVGAGI come from the germline V gene. The V and J ends lost 1 base and 4 bases respectively, with 13 bases between them. The length of the CDR3 is 15 residues. DNA of the CDR3: TGTGCCAGCAGTTACTTAGCCCCAAGTCTAGAGACCCAGTACTTC. Translated: CASSYLAPSLETQYF.

The chain has TRBV5-1 and TRBJ2-7; 8 bases are shared with TRBD1. V lost 0 bases and J lost 3; bases outside the gene matches: 5. The CDR3 sequence is 15 residues long. The germline V gene has CDR1 SGHRS and CDR2 YFSETQ. As DNA, the CDR3 is TGCGCCAGCAGCTTGGTGGCAGGGGGCATCTACGAGCAGTACTTC. It codes for CASSLVAGGIYEQYF.

This chain connects TRBV7-2 to TRBJ2-7; 10 bases align to TRBD1. V was pared by 2 bases and J by 3 bases, with 7 bases of the junction left unmatched. CDR3 length equals 16 residues. Germline CDR1 SGHTA, CDR2 FQGNSA. CDR3 region: CASSLSVWTGGYEQYF. The CDR3 DNA sequence: TGTGCCAGCAGCTTATCGGTATGGACAGGGGGCTACGAGCAGTACTTC.

This chain joins TRBV11-3 and TRBJ2-1; 10 bases are shared with TRBD2. V shed 5 bases and J 6 bases; nucleotides not matched to a gene: 13. The germline V gene encodes CDR1 SGHNT and CDR2 YENEEA. The CDR3 is 17 amino acids. The CDR3 DNA follows: TGTGCCAGCAGCCCCCCCACGGCTAGCGGGGGCCTCAATGAGCAGTTCTTC. It codes for CASSPPTASGGLNEQFF. Complete variable domain (other parts from reference TRBV11-3 and TRBJ2-1): EAGVVQSPRYKIIEKKQPVAFWCNPISGHNTLYWYLQNLGQGPELLIRYENEEAVDDSQLPKDRFSAERLKGVDSTLKIQPAELGDSAVYLCASSPPTASGGLNEQFFGPGTRLTVL.

This chain connects TRBV29-1 to TRBJ2-5; 7 nucleotides line up with TRBD2. V trimming: 6 bases; J trimming: 5 bases; junction bases outside the gene matches: 15. The length of the CDR3 is 15 residues. Germline assignment: CDR1 SQVTM and CDR2 ANQGSEA. Here the CDR3 DNA reads TGCAGCGTCGCCCGAGAACTAGCGTGGGGTGAGACCCAGTACTTC. This sequence encodes CSVARELAWGETQYF.

The J gene is TRBJ1-1, the V gene TRBV18; D ambiguous. CDR1 is KGHSH and CDR2 is LQKENI in the germline V gene. Trimming removed 2 bases from V and 1 base from J, with 8 bases in between. The length of the CDR3 is 14 residues. The CDR3 nucleotides read TGTGCCAGCTCACCATCCCGGGGGAACACTGAAGCTTTCTTT. This sequence encodes CASSPSRGNTEAFF.

The V gene is TRBV2, the J gene TRBJ1-3, with TRBD1 identical over 7 bases. Germline loops: CDR1 SNHLY, CDR2 FYNNEI. Trimming took 8 bases from V and 2 from J; bases not matched to a gene: 3. This CDR3 has 13 amino acids. The CDR3 is CASERGPGNTIYF. DNA of the CDR3: TGTGCCAGCGAAAGGGGGCCTGGAAACACCATATATTTT. Complete variable domain (other parts from reference TRBV2 and TRBJ1-3): EPEVTQTPSHQVTQMGQEVILRCVPISNHLYFYWYRQILGQKVEFLVSFYNNEISEKSEIFDDQFSVERPDGSNFTLKIRSTKLEDSAMYFCASERGPGNTIYFGEGSWLTVV.

This sequence joins TRBV5-1 and TRBJ1-1, with 7 bases identical to TRBD1. The CDR3 runs to 15 residues. Germline V gene data show CDR1 as SGHRS and CDR2 as YFSETQ. J gave up 1 base and V 0 bases, and 3 bases lay outside the gene matches. CDR3 protein: CASSLDRGQNTEAFF. The CDR3 nucleotides are TGCGCCAGCAGCTTGGACAGGGGACAGAACACTGAAGCTTTCTTT.

The J gene is TRBJ2-3, the V gene TRBV19; the match to TRBD2 covers 10 bases. CDR1 and CDR2 from the germline V gene are LNHDA and SQIVND (reference sequence). The CDR3 is made up of 20 amino acids. J was trimmed by 0 bases and V by 0 bases; bases with no gene match: 12. CDR3 sequence reads: CASSIDFAGTSATSTDTQYF. The CDR3 DNA reads as TGTGCCAGTAGTATAGACTTCGCCGGGACTAGCGCCACTAGCACAGATACGCAGTATTTT.

CDR3 in amino acids: CASSTSGGGNQPQHF. CDR3 DNA sequence: TGTGCCAGCAGTACCTCGGGGGGAGGCAATCAGCCCCAGCATTTT. This chain uses TRBV6-6 with TRBJ1-5; a possible D gene is TRBD1 (5 bases). Germline V gene sequence: CDR1 MNHNY, CDR2 SVGAGI (reference sequence). CDR3 size: 15 residues. Trimming took 5 bases from V and 2 from J, leaving 13 bases between them.

Worth noting for this clone: Relative to the germline gene, one junction end is altered; a read error may explain this. CDR3 residues: CASREDGRGTEAFF. CDR3 in DNA: TGTGCCAGCAGGGAAGACGGCAGGGGCACTGAAGCTTTCTTT. This chain links TRBV6-1 with TRBJ1-1, with D perhaps matching TRBD1 (6 bases). Germline V gene lookup returns CDR1 MNHNS and CDR2 SASEGT. The CDR3 runs 14 residues.

V usage is TRBV10-3 and J usage is TRBJ2-3; D uncertain. The length of the CDR3 is 11 residues. The germline gives CDR1 ENHRY, CDR2 SYGVKD. V gave up 3 bases and J gave up 7 bases, with 5 bases separating them. The CDR3 loop reads CAISDKYTQYF. The CDR3 DNA reads as TGTGCCATCAGTGACAAATATACGCAGTATTTT.

This clone was seen a handful of times. The rearrangement links TRBV6-2 or TRBV6-3 to TRBJ1-2; the D gene is possibly TRBD1 (5 bases). This CDR3 is 16 amino acids long. Trimming removed 6 bases from V and 8 bases from J, with 25 bases in between. Germline CDR1 MNHEY, CDR2 SVGEGT. The CDR3 is CASSPAPTRGTWGYTF. The CDR3, as DNA: TGTGCCAGCAGCCCCGCCCCAACAAGGGGAACCTGGGGCTACACCTTC.

CDR3 region: CASSYSMGTGNEQFF. CDR3 sequence (DNA): TGTGCCAGCAGTTACTCGATGGGGACAGGGAATGAGCAGTTCTTC. The gene calls are TRBV6-5 and TRBJ2-1, with 9 bases fitting TRBD1. Germline CDR1 and CDR2: MNHEY and SVGAGI. This CDR3 has 15 amino acids. V trimming: 0 bases; J trimming: 7 bases; junction bases outside the gene matches: 4.

The chain links TRBV21-1 to TRBJ1-5; the table's D gene call, TRBD1, was not cross checked with the DNA. TRBV21-1 is termed a pseudogene. This CDR3 is 20 amino acids long. CDR3 residues: CASSKGKYRQGWYSNQPQHF. Written as DNA, the CDR3 is TGTGCCAGCAGCAAAGGAAAGTACAGACAGGGATGGTATAGCAATCAGCCCCAGCATTTT.

The chain joins TRBV7-3 to TRBJ1-2, with 10 bases identical to TRBD1. Germline V gives CDR1 SGHTA, CDR2 FQGTGA. CDR3 length: 15 residues. Trimming at V came to 4 bases and at J to 2 bases, leaving 4 bases not matched to a gene. The CDR3 DNA reads TGTGCCAGCAGCTCACCGGGACAGGGGAACTATGGCTACACCTTC. As protein: CASSSPGQGNYGYTF.

This clone has only one observation. The missing conserved phenylalanine or tryptophan at the end of this CDR3 makes a read error likely. It is unclear where the CDR3 begins or ends on the DNA, so no DNA is shown, and the CDR3 is as TCRdb lists it. CDR3 loop: CASSPRVPRAQHL. The chain carries TRBV28 and TRBJ1-5. Germline lookup yields CDR1 MDHEN and CDR2 SYDVKM. Termini included, the CDR3 measures 13 amino acids.

The chain has TRBV12-5 and TRBJ2-2, with TRBD2 identical over 9 bases. The CDR3 length is 16 residues. Trimming removed 6 bases from V and 4 bases from J; junction bases left unmatched: 9. CDR1 is LGHNT, CDR2 FRNRAP, per germline. CDR3 in DNA: TGTGCTAGTGGAAGTAGCGGGAGTCCCCTCACCGGGGAGCTGTTTTTT. This translates into CASGSSGSPLTGELFF.

The chain combines TRBV5-1 with TRBJ1-6; D gene uncertain. V was shortened by 4 bases and J by 7 bases, with 15 bases between the two germline ends. The germline V gene has CDR1 SGHRS and CDR2 YFSETQ. This CDR3 spans 15 amino acids. The CDR3 nucleotides are TGCGCCAGCAGCGTGGACCCTAATCGGAATTCACCCCTCCACTTT. It is translated as CASSVDPNRNSPLHF.

In DNA form, the CDR3 reads TGTGCCCGGTTGGCAGCGGGCGTTAACTATGGCTACACCTTC. This gives the protein CARLAAGVNYGYTF. The rearrangement links TRBV30 to TRBJ1-2; no clear D gene. Trimming shortened V by 8 bases and J by 1 base, and 17 bases separated the two germline ends. The V gene's germline CDR1 is GTSNPN and CDR2 SVGIG (reference sequence). The CDR3 runs 14 residues.